This is a list of T cell receptor beta chains from one sample in a study of blood T cell repertoires in COVID-19. Assay: immunoSEQ multiplex PCR; the TCRdb copy retains only in-frame clones and omits some. The data contain about 64,000 clones, about 88% of them singletons. The specimen was peripheral blood. These receptors all come from a man in his 70s with acute or convalescent COVID-19. Each CDR3 is given with its conserved first and last residue. A D gene is named only where the DNA matches it firmly. A clone size is listed for some rows: how often the clone was seen (once, few, many), or a class if it is expanded.

d_gene: -; v_gene: TRBV19; abundance: -; j_gene: TRBJ2-1; CDR3aa: CASSIMAVASLNEQFF; CDR3nt: TGTGCCAGTAGTATTATGGCGGTAGCCTCCCTCAATGAGCAGTTCTTC
d_gene: -; v_gene: TRBV27; abundance: -; j_gene: TRBJ1-1; CDR3aa: CASSRTRVNTEAFF; CDR3nt: TGTGCCAGCAGTCGGACACGGGTGAACACTGAAGCTTTCTTT
d_gene: TRBD1; v_gene: TRBV12-3/TRBV12-4; abundance: -; j_gene: TRBJ2-3; CDR3aa: CASTTGDTDTQYF; CDR3nt: TGTGCCAGCACCACAGGGGACACAGATACGCAGTATTTT
d_gene: TRBD2; v_gene: TRBV2; abundance: -; j_gene: TRBJ2-7; CDR3aa: CASSLSGGYEQYF; CDR3nt: TGTGCCAGCAGTCTCTCCGGGGGGTACGAGCAGTACTTC
d_gene: -; v_gene: TRBV19; abundance: -; j_gene: TRBJ1-1; CDR3aa: CASSKGGPEAFF; CDR3nt: TGTGCCAGTAGTAAGGGAGGGCCCGAAGCTTTCTTT
d_gene: TRBD1; v_gene: TRBV5-1; abundance: -; j_gene: TRBJ2-7; CDR3aa: CASSSGQGDYEQYF; CDR3nt: TGCGCCAGCAGCTCCGGACAGGGTGACTACGAGCAGTACTTC
d_gene: -; v_gene: TRBV27; abundance: -; j_gene: TRBJ1-2; CDR3aa: CASSLTFTGRGSNYGYTF; CDR3nt: TGTGCCAGCAGTTTGACGTTTACGGGGAGGGGCTCTAACTATGGCTACACCTTC
d_gene: -; v_gene: TRBV9; abundance: -; j_gene: TRBJ2-4; CDR3aa: CASSAPPEGLAKNIQYF; CDR3nt: TGTGCCAGCAGCGCCCCGCCCGAGGGACTAGCCAAAAACATTCAGTACTTC
d_gene: -; v_gene: TRBV4-1; abundance: once; j_gene: TRBJ1-4; CDR3aa: CASRNAREKLFF; CDR3nt: TGCGCCAGCAGGAACGCCCGGGAAAAACTGTTTTTT
d_gene: TRBD1; v_gene: TRBV28; abundance: -; j_gene: TRBJ2-7; CDR3aa: CASTQLYNARSPGQAFSSYEQYF; CDR3nt: TGTGCCAGCACTCAGCTTTACAATGCGCGCTCCCCGGGACAGGCCTTTAGCTCCTACGAGCAGTACTTC
d_gene: -; v_gene: TRBV9; abundance: -; j_gene: TRBJ2-3; CDR3aa: CASSPRQSNTDTQYF; CDR3nt: TGTGCCAGCAGCCCCCGACAGTCTAACACAGATACGCAGTATTTT
d_gene: -; v_gene: TRBV18; abundance: -; j_gene: TRBJ2-5; CDR3aa: CASSPGAGFGAQYF; CDR3nt: TGTGCCAGCTCACCCGGGGCGGGGTTCGGAGCCCAGTACTTC
d_gene: TRBD1; v_gene: TRBV19; abundance: once; j_gene: TRBJ2-7; CDR3aa: CASSPGQTYEQYF; CDR3nt: TGTGCCAGTAGCCCGGGACAGACCTACGAGCAGTACTTC
d_gene: TRBD1; v_gene: TRBV18; abundance: few; j_gene: TRBJ1-1; CDR3aa: CASSPREGAGTEAFF; CDR3nt: TGTGCCAGCTCACCACGTGAGGGGGCAGGCACTGAAGCTTTCTTT
d_gene: TRBD1; v_gene: TRBV7-9; abundance: -; j_gene: TRBJ1-2; CDR3aa: CASSPRDRGPRPYGYTF; CDR3nt: TGTGCCAGCAGCCCACGGGACAGGGGGCCGCGCCCATATGGCTACACCTTC
d_gene: TRBD1; v_gene: TRBV15; abundance: -; j_gene: TRBJ1-5; CDR3aa: CATSRLGTGKGGQPQHF; CDR3nt: TGTGCCACCAGCAGACTAGGGACAGGGAAAGGGGGTCAGCCCCAGCATTTT
d_gene: TRBD1; v_gene: TRBV25-1; abundance: -; j_gene: TRBJ1-4; CDR3aa: CASSVRQGAWEKLFF; CDR3nt: TGTGCCAGCAGTGTCAGACAGGGGGCTTGGGAAAAACTGTTTTTT
d_gene: -; v_gene: TRBV2; abundance: once; j_gene: TRBJ1-2; CDR3aa: CASSEGVGGDYGYTF; CDR3nt: TGTGCCAGCAGTGAAGGGGTAGGGGGAGACTATGGCTACACCTTC
d_gene: TRBD1; v_gene: TRBV7-8; abundance: -; j_gene: TRBJ2-7; CDR3aa: CASSPGQAYSYEQYF; CDR3nt: TGTGCCAGCAGCCCAGGACAGGCTTACTCCTACGAGCAGTACTTC
d_gene: TRBD1; v_gene: TRBV5-1; abundance: -; j_gene: TRBJ1-2; CDR3aa: CASSSTGGSLIGGYTF; CDR3nt: TGCGCCAGCAGTTCGACAGGGGGCAGTTTGATAGGTGGCTACACCTTC
d_gene: TRBD1; v_gene: TRBV5-1; abundance: -; j_gene: TRBJ1-1; CDR3aa: CASSPGDRTKNTEAFF; CDR3nt: TGCGCCAGCAGCCCGGGGGACAGGACGAAAAACACTGAAGCTTTCTTT
d_gene: TRBD2; v_gene: TRBV7-7; abundance: few; j_gene: TRBJ2-1; CDR3aa: CASSFQLAGDNEQFF; CDR3nt: TGTGCTAGCAGCTTTCAGCTAGCGGGGGACAATGAGCAGTTCTTC
d_gene: TRBD1; v_gene: TRBV4-1; abundance: -; j_gene: TRBJ1-6; CDR3aa: CASSFRQGSSYNSPLHF; CDR3nt: TGCGCCAGCAGCTTTCGACAGGGAAGCTCCTATAATTCACCCCTCCACTTT
d_gene: -; v_gene: TRBV7-2; abundance: once; j_gene: TRBJ2-7; CDR3aa: CASSLAGGYEQYF; CDR3nt: TGTGCCAGCAGCTTAGCAGGCGGATACGAGCAGTACTTC
d_gene: -; v_gene: TRBV19; abundance: -; j_gene: TRBJ2-7; CDR3aa: CASTSGNYEQYF; CDR3nt: TGTGCCAGTACCTCAGGGAACTACGAGCAGTACTTC
d_gene: TRBD1; v_gene: TRBV27; abundance: -; j_gene: TRBJ1-1; CDR3aa: CASSNRAGGVNTEAFF; CDR3nt: TGTGCCAGCAGTAATCGGGCAGGGGGCGTGAACACTGAAGCTTTCTTT
d_gene: TRBD1; v_gene: TRBV6-2/TRBV6-3; abundance: -; j_gene: TRBJ1-2; CDR3aa: CASSSGQGGDYYGYTF; CDR3nt: TGTGCCAGCAGTTCGGGACAGGGAGGAGATTACTATGGCTACACCTTC
d_gene: -; v_gene: TRBV4-3; abundance: -; j_gene: TRBJ1-2; CDR3aa: CASSLRGRANYGYTF; CDR3nt: TGCGCCAGCAGCCTACGCGGCAGGGCCAACTATGGCTACACCTTC
d_gene: TRBD1; v_gene: TRBV19; abundance: -; j_gene: TRBJ1-4; CDR3aa: CASSGRDRGEKLFF; CDR3nt: TGTGCCAGTAGTGGGCGGGACAGGGGCGAAAAACTGTTTTTT
d_gene: -; v_gene: TRBV29-1; abundance: -; j_gene: TRBJ2-7; CDR3aa: CSVVYGVGSYEQYF; CDR3nt: TGCAGCGTTGTATACGGAGTCGGCTCCTACGAGCAGTACTTC
d_gene: TRBD1; v_gene: TRBV5-1; abundance: -; j_gene: TRBJ1-2; CDR3aa: CASSLVFGTETNYGYTF; CDR3nt: TGCGCCAGCAGCTTGGTTTTTGGGACAGAGACTAACTATGGCTACACCTTC
d_gene: -; v_gene: TRBV3-1/TRBV3-2; abundance: -; j_gene: TRBJ2-1; CDR3aa: CASSQRSVRGALYNEQFF; CDR3nt: TGTGCCAGCAGCCAAAGGTCCGTACGGGGGGCCCTTTACAATGAGCAGTTCTTC
d_gene: -; v_gene: TRBV5-8; abundance: -; j_gene: TRBJ1-3; CDR3aa: CASSFPGISGNTIYF; CDR3nt: TGTGCCAGCAGCTTCCCCGGGATCTCTGGAAACACCATATATTTT
d_gene: -; v_gene: TRBV30; abundance: few; j_gene: TRBJ1-6; CDR3aa: CAWSVQGRNSPLHF; CDR3nt: TGTGCCTGGAGTGTACAAGGGAGAAATTCACCCCTCCACTTT
d_gene: TRBD1; v_gene: TRBV5-1; abundance: -; j_gene: TRBJ2-3; CDR3aa: CASSFGTGITDTQYF; CDR3nt: TGCGCCAGCAGCTTCGGGACAGGGATCACAGATACGCAGTATTTT
d_gene: -; v_gene: TRBV27; abundance: -; j_gene: TRBJ2-2; CDR3aa: CASSPGQNTGELFF; CDR3nt: TGTGCCAGCAGTCCGGGACAGAACACCGGGGAGCTGTTTTTT
d_gene: -; v_gene: TRBV5-1; abundance: -; j_gene: TRBJ2-5; CDR3aa: CASSLGQLQETQYF; CDR3nt: TGCGCCAGCAGCTTAGGACAGCTCCAAGAGACCCAGTACTTC